Listed here are 27 T cell receptor beta chains from one sample, sequenced in a study of T cell responses to AZD1222 COVID-19 vaccine. TCRdb keeps only in-frame clones here, not all; method: immunoSEQ multiplex PCR. The sample has more than 100,000 clones, 88% seen once. The sample in question was peripheral blood, obtained on day 0 of AZD1222 vaccination. The receptor set was obtained from an adult in good health.

This chain uses TRBV4-3 with TRBJ1-6, with no clear D. Trimming removed 3 bases at V and 7 bases at J, with 25 bases between. Germline CDR1 reads LGHNA; CDR2 reads YSLEER. This CDR3 is 19 amino acids long. CDR3 DNA: TGCGCCAGCAGCCAGAGGGCGGTAGGGCCCCAAGCAATAAATTCACCCCTCCACTTT. Translating gives CASSQRAVGPQAINSPLHF.

This clone was seen only once. The chain is built from TRBV5-6 and TRBJ2-7; no firm D call. V dropped 4 bases and J dropped 3 bases, with 17 bases sitting between them. Per the germline V gene, CDR1 is SGHDT and CDR2 is YYEEEE. The CDR3 has 15 amino acids. CDR3 bases: TGTGCCAGCAGCGGGTGGTTTACAGATCACTACGAGCAGTACTTC. Translated: CASSGWFTDHYEQYF.

The gene calls are TRBV12-3 or TRBV12-4 and TRBJ1-4; TRBD1 might be the D (5 bases). This CDR3 has 13 residues. Trimming stripped 5 bases from V and 8 bases from J, with 12 bases between. The chain's CDR3 is CASSGLKGEKLFF. The CDR3 DNA follows: TGTGCCAGCAGTGGTTTAAAGGGGGAAAAACTGTTTTTT.

This clone has a single count. The chain employs TRBV12-3 or TRBV12-4 and TRBJ2-3; D remains unclear. CDR3 length equals 13 residues. The germline V and J ends were trimmed by 2 bases and 2 bases, with 5 bases remaining between them. CDR3 DNA: TGTGCCAGCAGTTTACGTGACACAGATACGCAGTATTTT. Translating it yields CASSLRDTDTQYF.

This chain uses TRBV19 with TRBJ1-4, with D unclear. This CDR3 is built from 14 residues. Per germline, CDR1 LNHDA and CDR2 SQIVND (reference sequence). Trimming left V 2 bases short and J 8 bases short, with 12 bases between. The DNA for the CDR3 is TGTGCCAGTAGTATAACAGCAGTGGGAGAAAAACTGTTTTTT. Its protein product is CASSITAVGEKLFF.

The chain combines TRBV18 with TRBJ2-7; no clear D. The CDR3 length is 15 residues. Trimming shortened V by 3 bases and J by 3 bases, and 15 bases separated the two germline ends. Germline CDR1 reads KGHSH; CDR2 reads LQKENI. The CDR3 reads CASSPFDGRSYEQYF. The CDR3 DNA reads TGTGCCAGCTCACCCTTTGATGGCAGGAGCTACGAGCAGTACTTC.

The rearrangement links TRBV5-1 to TRBJ2-7, with D maybe TRBD2 (5 bases). Between the trimmed V and J ends, which lost 4 bases and 3 bases, there was a span of 14 bases. The CDR3 loop spans 14 amino acids. Per the germline V gene, CDR1 is SGHRS and CDR2 is YFSETQ. CDR3 region: CASSPGNSNYEQYF. The CDR3 DNA reads as TGCGCCAGCAGCCCGGGGAATTCGAACTACGAGCAGTACTTC.

This clone was picked up one time. The rearrangement uses TRBV10-3 and TRBJ1-1; D is undetermined. The CDR3 covers 13 residues. V lost 6 bases and J lost 0, with 8 bases in between. The germline V gene encodes CDR1 ENHRY and CDR2 SYGVKD. The CDR3 nucleotides read TGTGCCATCAGGGAAAATGTGAACACTGAAGCTTTCTTT. Translated: CAIRENVNTEAFF.

This chain connects TRBV21-1 to TRBJ2-1; TRBD2 was called by the table and not checked on the DNA. TRBV21-1 is reported as a pseudogene. The CDR3 consists of 18 residues. The CDR3 loop is CASSSRRGGSSAWNEQFF. In nucleotides, the CDR3 is TGTGCCAGCAGCTCCCGTAGGGGGGGCTCAAGCGCGTGGAATGAGCAGTTCTTC.

The V gene is TRBV6-2 or TRBV6-3, the J gene TRBJ2-1; TRBD2 is a possible D gene (6 bases). With 5 bases removed from V and 15 bases from J, the gap between germline ends came to 20 bases. The CDR3 has 13 amino acids. The germline V gene encodes CDR1 MNHEY and CDR2 SVGEGT. CDR3 in DNA: TGTGCCAGCAGTGACCAAAGGCCTAGCGATCCGTTCTTC. Translating it yields CASSDQRPSDPFF.

This chain joins TRBV14 and TRBJ1-6; 7 bases match TRBD1. The CDR3 extends over 16 amino acids. The V segment lost 3 bases and the J segment 4 bases; nucleotides outside the gene matches: 6. Germline loops: CDR1 SGHDN, CDR2 FVKESK. The CDR3 region is CASSQSGGSYNSPLHF. The DNA for the CDR3 is TGTGCCAGCAGCCAGTCAGGGGGATCATATAATTCACCCCTCCACTTT.

The chain has TRBV15 and TRBJ1-4; weak D call: TRBD1 (5 bases). CDR3 length: 15 residues. CDR1 is LNHNV, CDR2 YYDKDF, per germline (reference sequence). Trimming took 1 base from V and 0 from J, leaving 6 bases between them. CDR3 sequence (DNA): TGTGCCACCAGCAGAGGGGGGTCAACTAATGAAAAACTGTTTTTT. Residues: CATSRGGSTNEKLFF.

The genes are TRBV19 and TRBJ1-5, with D possibly TRBD1 on 5 matching bases. Germline V gives CDR1 LNHDA, CDR2 SQIVND (reference sequence). CDR3 length: 14 residues. Trimming removed 5 bases from V and 0 bases from J, with 8 bases in between. DNA for the CDR3: TGTGCCAGTAGTCTAACAGGTAGCAATCAGCCCCAGCATTTT. Encoded protein: CASSLTGSNQPQHF. The whole variable domain, filled in from reference TRBV19 and TRBJ1-5, reads DGGITQSPKYLFRKEGQNVTLSCEQNLNHDAMYWYRQDPGQGLRLIYYSQIVNDFQKGDIAEGYSVSREKKESFPLTVTSAQKNPTAFYLCASSLTGSNQPQHFGDGTRLSIL.

This clone is a singleton in its sample. This chain connects TRBV12-3 or TRBV12-4 to TRBJ2-7; no firm D call. The CDR3 covers 12 residues. Deletions cut 5 bases from V and 2 bases from J, with 7 bases between. In nucleotides, the CDR3 is TGTGCCAGCAGTCCCCTCCCCTACGAGCAGTACTTC. It codes for CASSPLPYEQYF.

This chain joins TRBV24-1 and TRBJ2-3; a possible D gene is TRBD2 (5 bases). V dropped 3 bases and J dropped 1 base, with 16 bases sitting between them. Germline CDR1 and CDR2: KGHDR and SFDVKD. The CDR3 has 17 residues. CDR3 nucleotides: TGTGCCACCAGTGATCCCCCCGGCCCCGGGGGCACAGATACGCAGTATTTT. Amino acid sequence: CATSDPPGPGGTDTQYF.

The chain's CDR3 is CASSSRQGNDGYTF. The CDR3, as DNA: TGTGCCAGCAGCTCCCGACAGGGGAATGATGGCTACACCTTC. V gene TRBV7-2 combines with J gene TRBJ1-2; 8 nucleotides line up with TRBD1. The V gene end was trimmed by 4 bases and the J gene end by 6 bases; junction bases not matched to a gene: 7. The CDR3 extends over 14 amino acids. The germline V gene has CDR1 SGHTA and CDR2 FQGNSA.

The CDR3 nucleotides read TGTGCCAGCAGCCCCGGACAACCCCACTTTTATAATTCACCCCTCCACTTT. It encodes CASSPGQPHFYNSPLHF. The chain carries TRBV3-1 (or the pseudogene TRBV3-2) and TRBJ1-6; D is perhaps TRBD1 (5 bases). V lost 4 bases, J lost 4 bases, and 17 bases lay in between. CDR1 and CDR2 from the germline V gene are LGHDT and YNNKEL (reference sequence). This CDR3 has 17 residues.

The chain joins TRBV4-1 to TRBJ2-1; D assignment may be TRBD1 or TRBD2 (5 bases each). The CDR3 spans 13 residues. V was shortened by 0 bases and J by 9 bases, with 9 bases between the two germline ends. Germline CDR1 reads MGHRA; CDR2 reads YSYEKL. CDR3 in amino acids: CASSQESGTEQFF. For the CDR3, the DNA is TGCGCCAGCAGCCAAGAATCCGGGACTGAGCAGTTCTTC.

This chain connects TRBV29-1 to TRBJ1-1; D unresolved. Germline lookup yields CDR1 SQVTM and CDR2 ANQGSEA. The V end lost 4 bases, the J end lost 0 bases, and 9 bases lay between the germline ends. The CDR3 sequence is 13 residues long. The CDR3 nucleotides read TGCAGCGTTGTAACACATTTGAACACTGAAGCTTTCTTT. It specifies CSVVTHLNTEAFF. Together with reference TRBV29-1 and TRBJ1-1, the CDR3 gives the full variable domain: SAVISQKPSRDICQRGTSLTIQCQVDSQVTMMFWYRQQPGQSLTLIATANQGSEATYESGFVIDKFPISRPNLTFSTLTVSNMSPEDSSIYLCSVVTHLNTEAFFGQGTRLTVV.

V gene TRBV7-9 combines with J gene TRBJ2-2; 7 bases are a match to TRBD2. V lost 2 bases, J lost 3 bases, and 3 bases stayed unmatched. Germline CDR1 is SEHNR and CDR2 is FQNEAQ (reference sequence). The CDR3 spans 15 residues. The CDR3 is CASSLYGGYTGELFF. DNA for the CDR3: TGTGCCAGCAGCTTATACGGGGGGTACACCGGGGAGCTGTTTTTT.

In its sample, this clone was seen once. V usage is TRBV7-9 and J usage is TRBJ2-7; possible D gene TRBD1, 5 bases. Trimming took 4 bases from V and 5 from J, leaving 15 bases between them. CDR3 length: 14 residues. Germline V gene sequence: CDR1 SEHNR, CDR2 FQNEAQ (reference sequence). The DNA of the CDR3 is TGTGCCAGCAGCTGGGCAGGAGTCAGGGACGAGCAGTACTTC. It yields the protein CASSWAGVRDEQYF.

The gene calls are TRBV7-2 and TRBJ2-5; D is uncertain. The CDR3 runs to 15 residues. CDR1 is SGHTA and CDR2 is FQGNSA in the germline V gene. The V gene lost 4 bases and the J gene lost 4 bases, with 16 bases spanning the gap. The CDR3 bases are TGTGCCAGCAGCTCCGGCGGCCGCCGGGTAGAGACCCAGTACTTC. This encodes CASSSGGRRVETQYF.

V is TRBV3-1 (or the pseudogene TRBV3-2) and J is TRBJ1-2; D remains ambiguous. CDR3 length equals 13 residues. Between the trimmed V and J ends, which lost 0 bases and 9 bases, there was a span of 11 bases. The germline gives CDR1 LGHDT, CDR2 YNNKEL (reference sequence). The CDR3 spells CASSQDTGGRYTF. The CDR3 DNA is TGTGCCAGCAGCCAAGATACGGGCGGCCGCTACACCTTC.

The genes are TRBV28 and TRBJ2-7, with TRBD1 identical over 7 bases. V shed 6 bases and J 4 bases; nucleotides not matched to a gene: 0. The germline V gene encodes CDR1 MDHEN and CDR2 SYDVKM. The CDR3 is 11 amino acids. The CDR3 DNA sequence: TGTGCCAGCAGACAGGGGTACGAGCAGTACTTC. This encodes CASRQGYEQYF.

The V call is TRBV18, the J call TRBJ2-1, with 8 bases matching TRBD1. Germline assignment: CDR1 KGHSH and CDR2 LQKENI. CDR3 length equals 15 residues. V shed 2 bases and J 5 bases; nucleotides not matched to a gene: 5. CDR3 region: CASSPRDRRNNEQFF. The CDR3 DNA follows: TGTGCCAGCTCACCAAGGGACAGGAGAAACAATGAGCAGTTCTTC.

The chain couples TRBV6-6 to TRBJ1-6; 9 bases line up with TRBD1. There are 13 residues in the CDR3. CDR1 is MNHNY and CDR2 is SVGAGI in the germline V gene (reference sequence). The trim removed 6 bases at V and 7 bases at J, leaving 1 base unmatched. This CDR3 is CASRGTGNSPLHF. As DNA, the CDR3 is TGTGCCAGCAGAGGGACAGGGAATTCACCCCTCCACTTT.

The genes are TRBV7-6 and TRBJ2-5; maybe TRBD1 (5 bases). The germline V gene has CDR1 SGHVS and CDR2 FNYEAQ. The V end lost 3 bases, the J end lost 2 bases, and 13 bases lay between the germline ends. The CDR3 contains 15 residues. Written as DNA, the CDR3 is TGTGCCAGCAGCTTTTCCCAGGGTTCACAAGAGACCCAGTACTTC. Translated, it gives CASSFSQGSQETQYF.